The T cell receptor beta chain described here comes from a study of cytomegalovirus exposure and HLA in healthy donors. Both 60 Vbeta primers and 13 Jbeta primers went into the PCR. Clones were sequenced by immunoSEQ multiplex PCR, and TCRdb holds only the in-frame ones, with some missing. This repertoire includes fewer than 100,000 clones. General study points: Within an earlier analysis, most TCR beta V segments proved productive either about 87% or about 30% of the time. Later on, an analysis found that several of the most significant clusters appeared to be linked to common viral pathogens, which included parvovirus B19. A classifier reportedly called cytomegalovirus status with high sensitivity and specificity. CMV serostatus was the sole immune exposure data available.

The CDR3 spans 15 residues. The V gene's germline CDR1 is SNHLY and CDR2 FYNNEI. Trimming took 6 bases from V and 7 from J, leaving 21 bases between them. As concerns this clone: What it recognizes is unknown.

The sequence derives from a woman aged 60-75 years in good health and CMV-seronegative. Sequenced input: PBMCs. This chain uses TRBV2 with TRBJ1-2, with D tentatively TRBD1 (5 bases). Here the CDR3 reads CASSQPATGTIGYTF. The CDR3 DNA reads as TGTGCCAGCAGCCAACCGGCCACCGGGACTATTGGCTACACCTTC.